This T cell receptor (beta chain) was sequenced in a study of T cell changes during pregnancy in multiple sclerosis. In germline, CDR1 is SGHTA, CDR2 FQGNSA. The CDR3 has 18 residues. J gave up 6 bases and V 5 bases, and 12 bases lay outside the gene matches. Sequenced by immunoSEQ multiplex PCR; TCRdb stores in-frame clones only, minus some. Here the sample spans 75,000 to 100,000 clones, around 92% being singletons. The chain combines TRBV7-2 with TRBJ2-2; 13 positions match TRBD2. This sample comprised peripheral blood, obtained after pregnancy. The receptor was derived from a female donor with multiple sclerosis, enrolled in a pregnancy study. The CDR3 coding sequence is TGTGCCAGCAGCCCTTTCGGACTAGCGGGAGAGATTGCCGGGGAGCTGTTTTTT. The encoded protein is CASSPFGLAGEIAGELFF.